This T cell receptor beta chain was captured by sequencing in a study of identical twins listed by TCRdb under 2016. Describing the broader study: TCR alpha and beta repertoires from monozygotic twins, unrelated adults of various ages and cord blood were deep-sequenced to test whether fetal clonotypes persist. Replicate twin experiments were performed at different times using different library preparation protocols to rule out contamination. The research as a whole found: Invariant T cells such as MAIT and iNKT could partly confound zero-insertion analyses, though diverse VJ usage argued against this for most clonotypes. Excess twin sharing in beta out-of-frame sequences was weaker because fewer shared sequences lowered the signal-to-noise ratio. Fewer insertions were carried by abundant cord blood beta clonotypes; a weaker similar trend was observed in young adult naive repertoires, while no such trend was observed in memory repertoires. Compared with coincidental sharing between unrelated individuals, out-of-frame TCR alpha sequences shared between twins had an excess of sequences with low generation probability. Because the same donors could not be followed over many years, the conclusions relied on cross-sectional statistical analysis. Recombination models systematically underestimated out-of-frame TCR alpha sharing in monozygotic twins but agreed with sharing between unrelated individuals.

Library method: 5' RACE. Sequenced on an Illumina HiSeq 2000. Template switching introduced a universal primer binding site; the final cDNA contained a unique molecular identifier, enabling accurate counting of TCR cDNA molecules. Specific primers in the conserved constant-segment region were used to synthesize first-strand cDNA for TCR alpha and beta chains. Each cDNA library was double barcoded, with a SMART-Mk sample barcode plus Illumina barcodes, to control for contamination. TruSeq adapter sequences along with Illumina sample barcodes were introduced in two successive PCR steps. The Illumina HiSeq platform was used with custom primers to sequence TCR alpha and beta cDNA libraries. Regarding the original processing steps: MiGEC was used to process raw reads and extract unique molecular identifiers, and MiXCR was used to find CDR3 positions. Recombination models were inferred per individual with the repgenHMM and IGoR tools using an EM algorithm. Shared clonotypes were analyzed with the tcR package in R, and sharing was normalized by the product of cloneset sizes. Out-of-frame nonproductive sequences were analyzed to study raw recombination free of thymic and clonal selection effects. In TCRdb, the public reads were trimmed at Q25 with fastp and aligned with MiXCR, with productive beta chains retained. When rows share a CDR3 protein, they turn into one entry using the most common DNA and genes. Clone size and V and J calls follow TCRdb, not the original study. The sample table lists hundreds of thousands of distinct CDR3 sequences, 5.5% to 8% of them with a count of one. Approximately 3.7% of the sample belongs to the ten largest clones.

A few counts support this clonotype. The target of this receptor is not known. It has no much larger one-base neighbor in the sample; base qualities were not kept. All donors were healthy Caucasians. Three pairs of female monozygotic twins, all aged roughly 18 to 29 years, were included in the twin cohort. Miltenyi CD45RO+ enrichment and human naive T-cell isolation kits were used to isolate memory (CD45RO+) and naive T cells from PBMC. V has 1 base trimmed and J has 0 bases trimmed; junction bases matching no gene number 4. The germline V gene yields LGHNA for CDR1 and YNFKEQ for CDR2. The CDR3 holds 16 amino acids from the cysteine to the phenylalanine. Only the CDR3 DNA is retained, 48 bases long and in frame from the first base. The same specimen was also included in a second study, on yellow fever vaccine responses in identical twins. As that second study puts it: The T cell response to vaccination in identical twins was reported by the authors to appear partly convergent and partly personalized. Focusing on identical twins, the study followed the T cell clones that responded to the vaccine, and did so with precision.

This TCR came from a woman aged 18 to 35 in good health. The chain links TRBV4-2 with TRBJ2-3, with 7 bases aligning to TRBD2. Specimen: memory (CD45RO+) T cells sorted from blood. Taken with the paper, the label for cell subset or site translates to: CD45RO+ enriched T cells. At the DNA level, the sequence is TGTGCCAGCAGCCAAGCGGGTAGCGGGAGCACAGATACGCAGTATTTT. Translated, it reads CASSQAGSGSTDTQYF.